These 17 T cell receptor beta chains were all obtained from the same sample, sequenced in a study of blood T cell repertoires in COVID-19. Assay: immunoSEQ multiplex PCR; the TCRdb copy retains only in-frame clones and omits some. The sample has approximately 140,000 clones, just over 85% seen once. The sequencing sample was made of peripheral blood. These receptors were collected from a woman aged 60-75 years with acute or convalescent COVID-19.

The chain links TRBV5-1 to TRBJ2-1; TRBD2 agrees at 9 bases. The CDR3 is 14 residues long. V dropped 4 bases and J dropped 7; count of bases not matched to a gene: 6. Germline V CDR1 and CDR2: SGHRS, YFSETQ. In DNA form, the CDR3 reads TGCGCCAGCAGCCCAGGCGGGGGGGGGAATGAGCAGTTCTTC. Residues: CASSPGGGGNEQFF.

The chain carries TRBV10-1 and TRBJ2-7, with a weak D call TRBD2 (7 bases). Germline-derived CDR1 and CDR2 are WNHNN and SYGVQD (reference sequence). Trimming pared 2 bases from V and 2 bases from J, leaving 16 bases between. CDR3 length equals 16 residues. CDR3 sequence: CASSESRGGTTYEQYF. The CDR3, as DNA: TGCGCCAGCAGTGAGAGTAGGGGGGGCACCACCTACGAGCAGTACTTC.

The chain's CDR3 is CASSFGQGYDGTQYF. Here the CDR3 DNA reads TGTGCCAGCAGCTTTGGTCAGGGGTATGATGGGACCCAGTACTTC. The chain recombines TRBV7-2 with TRBJ2-5, with TRBD1 as a possible D gene (6 bases). From germline, CDR1 is SGHTA and CDR2 FQGNSA. The CDR3 runs to 15 residues. The V and J ends lost 3 bases and 7 bases respectively, with 18 bases between them.

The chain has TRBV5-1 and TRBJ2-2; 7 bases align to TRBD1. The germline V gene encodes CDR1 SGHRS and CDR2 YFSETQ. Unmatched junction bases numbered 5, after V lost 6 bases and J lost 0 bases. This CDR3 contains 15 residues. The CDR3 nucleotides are TGCGCCAGCACCGGGACAGTTGCGAACACCGGGGAGCTGTTTTTT. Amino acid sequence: CASTGTVANTGELFF.

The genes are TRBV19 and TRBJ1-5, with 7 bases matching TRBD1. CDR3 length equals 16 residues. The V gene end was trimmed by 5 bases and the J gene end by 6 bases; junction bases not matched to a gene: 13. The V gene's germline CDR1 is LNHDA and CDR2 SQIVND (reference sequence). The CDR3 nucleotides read TGTGCCAGTAGTCCGCGACAGGGAACGCCGGGTCAGCCCCAGCATTTT. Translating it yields CASSPRQGTPGQPQHF. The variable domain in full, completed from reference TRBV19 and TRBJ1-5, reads DGGITQSPKYLFRKEGQNVTLSCEQNLNHDAMYWYRQDPGQGLRLIYYSQIVNDFQKGDIAEGYSVSREKKESFPLTVTSAQKNPTAFYLCASSPRQGTPGQPQHFGDGTRLSIL.

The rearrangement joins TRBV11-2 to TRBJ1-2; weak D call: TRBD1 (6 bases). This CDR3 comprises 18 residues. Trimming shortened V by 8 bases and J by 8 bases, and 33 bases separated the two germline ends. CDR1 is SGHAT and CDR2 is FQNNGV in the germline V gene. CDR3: CASVGGARVGHSICGYTF. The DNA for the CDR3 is TGTGCCAGCGTCGGGGGGGCGCGGGTTGGTCATTCGATTTGCGGCTACACCTTC.

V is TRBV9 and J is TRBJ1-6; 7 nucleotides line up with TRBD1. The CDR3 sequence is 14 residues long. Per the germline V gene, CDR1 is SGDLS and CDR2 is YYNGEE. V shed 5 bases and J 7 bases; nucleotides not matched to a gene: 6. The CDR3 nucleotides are TGTGCCAGCAGTCCCGACAGGGTCAATTCACCCCTCCACTTT. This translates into CASSPDRVNSPLHF.

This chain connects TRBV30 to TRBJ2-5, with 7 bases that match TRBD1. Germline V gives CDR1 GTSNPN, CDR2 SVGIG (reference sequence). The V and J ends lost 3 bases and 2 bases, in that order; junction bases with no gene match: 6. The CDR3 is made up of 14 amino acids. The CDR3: CAWSGTVFQETQYF. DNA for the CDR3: TGTGCCTGGAGCGGGACAGTCTTTCAAGAGACCCAGTACTTC.

CDR3 DNA: TGTGCCAGCAGTTCGGGACTAGCGGCTAGCACAGATACGCAGTATTTT. It encodes CASSSGLAASTDTQYF. The chain links TRBV28 to TRBJ2-3, with 11 bases aligning to TRBD2. This CDR3 is 16 amino acids long. CDR1 is MDHEN, CDR2 SYDVKM, per germline. V lost 4 bases, J lost 0 bases, and 3 bases stayed unmatched.

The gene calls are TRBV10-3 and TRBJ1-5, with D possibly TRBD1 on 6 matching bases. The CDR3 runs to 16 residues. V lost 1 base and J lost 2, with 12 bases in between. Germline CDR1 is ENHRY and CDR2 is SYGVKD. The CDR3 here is CAISEFSWTGNQPQHF. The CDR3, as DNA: TGTGCCATCAGTGAGTTTTCCTGGACAGGCAATCAGCCCCAGCATTTT.

DNA of the CDR3: TGTGCCAGCAGTCAACAGGGAGCCGAGCAGTACTTC. It translates to CASSQQGAEQYF. The chain combines TRBV6-2 or TRBV6-3 with TRBJ2-7; tentatively, D is TRBD1 (6 bases). Germline CDR1 and CDR2: MNHEY and SVGEGT. V was pared by 5 bases and J by 6 bases, with 11 bases between. CDR3 size: 12 residues.

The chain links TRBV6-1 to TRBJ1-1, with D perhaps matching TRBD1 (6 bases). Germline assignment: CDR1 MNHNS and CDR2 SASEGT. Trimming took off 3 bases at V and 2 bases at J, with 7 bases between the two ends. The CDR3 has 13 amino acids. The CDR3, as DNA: TGTGCCAGCAGTGACAGGGGCAACACTGAAGCTTTCTTT. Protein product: CASSDRGNTEAFF.

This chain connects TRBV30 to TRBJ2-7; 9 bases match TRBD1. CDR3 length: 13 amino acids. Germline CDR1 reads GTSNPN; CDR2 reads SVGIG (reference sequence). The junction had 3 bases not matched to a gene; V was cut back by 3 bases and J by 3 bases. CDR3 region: CAWRDRGYYEQYF. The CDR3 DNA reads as TGTGCCTGGAGGGACAGGGGCTACTACGAGCAGTACTTC.

The CDR3 protein is CASRPGPLGNSNQPQHF. CDR3 coding DNA: TGTGCCAGCAGGCCAGGGCCCCTGGGAAATAGCAATCAGCCCCAGCATTTT. The gene calls are TRBV12-1 and TRBJ1-5; the table's D call, TRBD1, has no DNA check behind it. TRBV12-1 is a pseudogene. This CDR3 has 17 amino acids.

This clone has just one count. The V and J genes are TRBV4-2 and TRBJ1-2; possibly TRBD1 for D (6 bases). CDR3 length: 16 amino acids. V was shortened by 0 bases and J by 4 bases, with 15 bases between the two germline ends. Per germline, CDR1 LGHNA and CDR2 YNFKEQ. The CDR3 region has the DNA TGTGCCAGCAGCCAAGATCCAACAGGGATCAGCTATGGCTACACCTTC. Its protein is CASSQDPTGISYGYTF.

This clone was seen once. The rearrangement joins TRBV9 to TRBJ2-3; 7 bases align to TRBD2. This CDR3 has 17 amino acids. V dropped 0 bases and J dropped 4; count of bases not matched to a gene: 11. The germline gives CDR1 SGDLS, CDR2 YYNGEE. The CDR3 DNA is TGTGCCAGCAGCGTAGTCCCAGCGGGGCAATTGGCAGATACGCAGTATTTT. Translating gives CASSVVPAGQLADTQYF.

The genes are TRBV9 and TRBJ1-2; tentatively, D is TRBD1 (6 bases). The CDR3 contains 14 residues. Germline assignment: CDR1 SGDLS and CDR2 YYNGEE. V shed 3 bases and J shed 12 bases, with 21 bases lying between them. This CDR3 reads CASSAQQGLVSHTF. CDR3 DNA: TGTGCCAGCAGCGCCCAACAGGGTTTGGTCAGCCACACCTTC.